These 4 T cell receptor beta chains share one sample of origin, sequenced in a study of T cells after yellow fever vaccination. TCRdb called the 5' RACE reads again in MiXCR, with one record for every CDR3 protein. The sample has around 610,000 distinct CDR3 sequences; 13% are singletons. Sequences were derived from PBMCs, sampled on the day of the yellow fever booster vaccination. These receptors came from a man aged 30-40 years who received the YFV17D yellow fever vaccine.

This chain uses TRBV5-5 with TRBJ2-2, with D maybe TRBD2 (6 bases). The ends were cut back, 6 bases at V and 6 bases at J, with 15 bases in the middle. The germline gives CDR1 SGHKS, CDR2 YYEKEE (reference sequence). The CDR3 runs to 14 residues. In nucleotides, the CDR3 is TGTGCCAGCACCAAGACTAGGGTTCCCGGGGAGCTGTTTTTT. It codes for CASTKTRVPGELFF.

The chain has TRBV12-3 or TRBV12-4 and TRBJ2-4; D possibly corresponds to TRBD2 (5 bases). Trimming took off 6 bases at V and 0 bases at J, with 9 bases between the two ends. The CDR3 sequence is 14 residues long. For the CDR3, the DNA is TGTGCCAGCAGCGGACTGATAGCCAAAAACATTCAGTACTTC. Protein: CASSGLIAKNIQYF.

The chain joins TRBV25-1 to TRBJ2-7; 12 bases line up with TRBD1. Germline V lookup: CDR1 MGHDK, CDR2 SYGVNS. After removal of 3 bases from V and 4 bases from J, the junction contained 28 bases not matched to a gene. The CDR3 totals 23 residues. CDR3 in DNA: TGTGCCAGCAGTGATCCCCAGGCAATGACGACCGGGACAGGGGGCGCGGGGTTATACGAGCAGTACTTC. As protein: CASSDPQAMTTGTGGAGLYEQYF.

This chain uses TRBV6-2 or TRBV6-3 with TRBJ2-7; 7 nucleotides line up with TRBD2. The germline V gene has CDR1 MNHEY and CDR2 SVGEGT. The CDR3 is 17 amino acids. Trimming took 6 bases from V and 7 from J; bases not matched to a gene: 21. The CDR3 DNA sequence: TGTGCCAGCAGCCTCACGGGACTATCGGGAGGACCGGGGGAGCAGTACTTC. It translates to CASSLTGLSGGPGEQYF.